The 21 T cell receptor beta chains below all came from one sample that was sequenced in a study of molecular identifiers for immune sequencing clone quantification. TCRdb reprocessed the PCR reads via MiXCR and lists one record per CDR3 protein. The repertoire holds some 580,000 distinct CDR3 sequences, with less than 30% as singletons. Sequenced: naive CD8+ T cells from blood, with Jurkat cell RNA spiked in. This sample's subset: FACS-sorted CD8+CD4-CCR7+CD45RA+ naive T cells. Receptors were obtained from a human donor in good health. Some libraries in this study had Jurkat cell RNA spiked in.

Details on this clonotype: It may be a read error: a sequence one base away is much more abundant. The rearrangement links TRBV2 to TRBJ2-3, with D tentatively TRBD2 (6 bases). Trimming shortened V by 3 bases and J by 1 base, and 20 bases separated the two germline ends. CDR3 length: 18 amino acids. CDR1 and CDR2 from the germline V gene are SNHLY and FYNNEI. The CDR3 loop is CASSDSERGLRGTDTQYF. In DNA form, the CDR3 reads TGTGCCAGCAGTGATTCGGAACGGGGACTCAGGGGCACAGATACGCAGTATTTT.

This clonotype was seen ten or more times. This CDR3 reads CASSYRDELSDTQYF. In nucleotides, the CDR3 is TGTGCCAGCAGTTACCGGGACGAATTGTCAGATACGCAGTATTTT. The chain employs TRBV12-3 or TRBV12-4 and TRBJ2-3; D is perhaps TRBD1 or TRBD2 (5 bases each). V was clipped by 4 bases and J by 4 bases, with 15 bases between them. The CDR3 extends over 15 amino acids.

This sequence joins TRBV7-3 and TRBJ2-1; 11 bases line up with TRBD2. Losses at the gene ends were 6 bases for V and 11 bases for J; bases not matched to a gene: 9. The germline V gene encodes CDR1 SGHTA and CDR2 FQGTGA. This CDR3 contains 14 residues. CDR3 bases: TGTGCCAGCAGGACTAGCGGGATATTTGATAAGCAGTTCTTC. Translated: CASRTSGIFDKQFF.

This clonotype was observed at least ten times. The chain has TRBV25-1 and TRBJ2-5; D is ambiguous. V lost 3 bases, J lost 3 bases, and 2 bases lay in between. This CDR3 region has 11 residues. Germline lookup yields CDR1 MGHDK and CDR2 SYGVNS. DNA for the CDR3: TGTGCCAGCAGTGACGAAGAGACCCAGTACTTC. It specifies CASSDEETQYF.

A note on this clonotype: A clone one base away is much larger, so this may be a read error. The chain carries TRBV4-3 and TRBJ2-1; possible D gene TRBD1, 6 bases. Trimming stripped 0 bases from V and 2 bases from J, with 11 bases between. CDR1 is LGHNA and CDR2 is YSLEER in the germline V gene. The CDR3 is 16 residues long. This chain's CDR3 is CASSQDRRGTYNEQFF. CDR3 DNA sequence: TGCGCCAGCAGCCAAGATAGAAGGGGGACCTACAATGAGCAGTTCTTC.

For this clonotype: This could be a read error, since a much larger clone is one nucleotide away. The V call is TRBV6-5, the J call TRBJ2-3; 11 positions agree with TRBD1. The CDR3 spans 15 residues. Looked up from germline, CDR1 is MNHEY and CDR2 is SVGAGI. The DNA for the CDR3 is TGTGCCAGCAGTTACCCCGGGACAGGGGGAGATACGCAGTCTTTT. This codes for CASSYPGTGGDTQSF.

This clonotype has only a few counts. The chain is built from TRBV20-1 and TRBJ2-3; D remains unclear. Per the germline V gene, CDR1 is DFQATT and CDR2 is SNEGSKA (reference sequence). The CDR3 has 15 residues. The ends were cut back, 7 bases at V and 2 bases at J, with 19 bases in the middle. The CDR3 region is CSGRSHLIFTDTQYF. In DNA, the CDR3 is TGCAGTGGAAGAAGCCACCTGATATTCACAGATACGCAGTATTTT.

In this sample, this clonotype turned up many times. This sequence joins TRBV7-9 and TRBJ1-1; D is unresolved. The CDR3 extends over 14 amino acids. Germline V gives CDR1 SEHNR, CDR2 FQNEAQ (reference sequence). Trimming left V 0 bases short and J 4 bases short, with 9 bases between. The CDR3 protein is CASSLARMSTEAFF. As DNA, the CDR3 is TGTGCCAGCAGCTTAGCGCGTATGAGCACTGAAGCTTTCTTT.

This clonotype has a handful of counts. This rearrangement joins TRBV9 to TRBJ1-4; the D is unclear. CDR3 length: 13 amino acids. CDR1 SGDLS and CDR2 YYNGEE come from the germline V gene. Trimming stripped 3 bases from V and 6 bases from J, with 9 bases between. CDR3 sequence reads: CASSAKGDEKLFF. The CDR3 DNA is TGTGCCAGCAGCGCAAAGGGAGATGAAAAACTGTTTTTT.

As concerns this clonotype: A much larger clone differs by one base, so this may be a read error. This chain connects TRBV13 to TRBJ1-1, with no clear D. There are 15 residues in the CDR3. CDR1 is PRHDT and CDR2 is FYEKMQ in the germline V gene (reference sequence). CDR3 sequence (DNA): TGTGCCAGCAGCTTAGGCGCAGAACATCGGACTGAAGCTCTCTTT. Translation: CASSLGAEHRTEALF. Using reference TRBV13 and TRBJ1-1 for the parts outside the CDR3, the full variable domain is AAGVIQSPRHLIKEKRETATLKCYPIPRHDTVYWYQQGPGQDPQFLISFYEKMQSDKGSIPDRFSAQQFSDYHSELNMSSLELGDSALYFCASSLGAEHRTEALFGQGTRLTVV.

Ten or more counts support this clonotype. This rearrangement joins TRBV5-4 to TRBJ2-3; the match to TRBD2 covers 8 bases. The CDR3 consists of 16 residues. Per the germline V gene, CDR1 is SGHNT and CDR2 is YYREEE (reference sequence). V was clipped by 0 bases and J by 6 bases; unmatched bases: 9. CDR3 in amino acids: CASSLAGAGGGDTQYF. The CDR3 bases are TGTGCCAGCAGCTTGGCTGGGGCGGGAGGTGGCGATACGCAGTATTTT.

This clonotype was counted ten times or more. The chain links TRBV7-6 to TRBJ2-7, with 8 bases identical to TRBD1. J gave up 5 bases and V 0 bases, and 3 bases lay outside the gene matches. The CDR3 runs 14 residues. Per the germline V gene, CDR1 is SGHVS and CDR2 is FNYEAQ. This CDR3 is CASSLADRGDEQYF. The DNA for the CDR3 is TGTGCCAGCAGCTTAGCCGACAGGGGCGACGAGCAGTACTTC. Full variable domain (missing parts from reference TRBV7-6 and TRBJ2-7): GAGVSQSPRYKVTKRGQDVALRCDPISGHVSLYWYRQALGQGPEFLTYFNYEAQQDKSGLPNDRFSAERPEGSISTLTIQRTEQRDSAMYRCASSLADRGDEQYFGPGTRLTVT.

This chain links TRBV20-1 with TRBJ2-7; no clear D gene. V lost 0 bases to trimming and J lost 1 base, with 13 bases between them. CDR3 length: 15 amino acids. Germline CDR1 DFQATT, CDR2 SNEGSKA (reference sequence). In DNA, the CDR3 is TGCAGTGCTAGAGATCTTGGCGGAGCTTCCTACGAGCAGTACTTC. It translates to CSARDLGGASYEQYF.

To note about this clonotype: A read error may explain this, as a much larger clone is one base away. The rearrangement uses TRBV7-2 and TRBJ2-7; 14 bases align to TRBD2. Germline trimming cut 5 bases from V and 7 bases from J; bases unmatched to any gene: 10. The length of the CDR3 is 16 residues. Germline V CDR1 and CDR2: SGHTA, FQGNSA. CDR3 region: CASSPQGLAGVGEQYF. The DNA of the CDR3 is TGTGCCAGCAGCCCCCAGGGACTAGCGGGAGTCGGTGAGCAGTACTTC.

This clonotype has a single count. Just one base apart from a much larger clone, this may be a read error. The rearrangement uses TRBV20-1 and TRBJ2-7, with 10 bases lining up with TRBD2. With V trimmed by 7 bases and J by 2 bases, 11 bases remained unmatched. This CDR3 is 15 amino acids long. Germline CDR1 reads DFQATT; CDR2 reads SNEGSKA (reference sequence). CDR3 nucleotides: TGCAGTGTTCAGGTCCTAGCGGGGGACACCTACGAGCAGTACTTC. This encodes CSVQVLAGDTYEQYF.

This clonotype was recorded many times. This chain uses TRBV9 with TRBJ1-5, with D unresolved. The CDR3 extends over 14 amino acids. Per germline, CDR1 SGDLS and CDR2 YYNGEE. V gave up 0 bases and J gave up 4 bases, with 8 bases separating them. The CDR3 DNA follows: TGTGCCAGCAGCGTAGGAAATGGAAATCAGCCCCAGCATTTT. This gives the protein CASSVGNGNQPQHF.

A remark on this clonotype: This clone may be a read error of a much larger clone one base away. The V gene is TRBV27, the J gene TRBJ1-4; D gene uncertain. CDR1 is MNHEY and CDR2 is SMNVEV in the germline V gene (reference sequence). This CDR3 contains 16 residues. The CDR3 loop reads CASSLSLTEANEKLSF. DNA of the CDR3: TGTGCCAGCAGTTTATCCCTTACTGAAGCTAATGAAAAACTGTCTTTT.

The gene calls are TRBV12-3 or TRBV12-4 and TRBJ1-2, with D unclear. The V end was cut by 6 bases, the J end by 3 bases, with 8 bases between. This CDR3 spans 12 amino acids. The CDR3 DNA sequence: TGTGCCAGCAGGCCTATGGACTATGGCTACACCTTC. It codes for CASRPMDYGYTF.

On this clonotype itself: This may be a read error, as it is one base from a much larger clone. This sequence joins TRBV4-1 and TRBJ2-7; 7 bases are a match to TRBD1. Germline lookup yields CDR1 MGHRA and CDR2 YSYEKL. V was clipped by 2 bases and J by 9 bases; unmatched bases: 13. The CDR3 is 15 amino acids. CDR3 bases: TGCGCCAGCAGCCAAACCAGGGGGAACGGCCACGGGCAGTACTTC. This translates into CASSQTRGNGHGQYF.

This clonotype appeared many times. V gene TRBV7-2 combines with J gene TRBJ2-3; 11 bases agree with TRBD2. Germline-derived CDR1 and CDR2 are SGHTA and FQGNSA. There are 15 residues in the CDR3. After removal of 4 bases from V and 0 bases from J, the junction contained 0 bases not matched to a gene. CDR3 protein: CASSWTSGSTDTQYF. In nucleotides, the CDR3 is TGTGCCAGCAGCTGGACTAGCGGGAGCACAGATACGCAGTATTTT. The full variable domain, rest sourced from reference TRBV7-2 and TRBJ2-3, is GAGVSQSPSNKVTEKGKDVELRCDPISGHTALYWYRQSLGQGLEFLIYFQGNSAPDKSGLPSDRFSAERTGGSVSTLTIQRTQQEDSAVYLCASSWTSGSTDTQYFGPGTRLTVL.

This clonotype has at least ten counts. The V gene is TRBV20-1, the J gene TRBJ1-4; no firm D call. V was shortened by 0 bases and J by 3 bases, with 8 bases between the two germline ends. The CDR3 spans 14 residues. Germline assignment: CDR1 DFQATT and CDR2 SNEGSKA (reference sequence). The DNA for the CDR3 is TGCAGTGCTAGAGAGGCAGATCCTAATGAAAAACTGTTTTTT. It codes for CSAREADPNEKLFF.